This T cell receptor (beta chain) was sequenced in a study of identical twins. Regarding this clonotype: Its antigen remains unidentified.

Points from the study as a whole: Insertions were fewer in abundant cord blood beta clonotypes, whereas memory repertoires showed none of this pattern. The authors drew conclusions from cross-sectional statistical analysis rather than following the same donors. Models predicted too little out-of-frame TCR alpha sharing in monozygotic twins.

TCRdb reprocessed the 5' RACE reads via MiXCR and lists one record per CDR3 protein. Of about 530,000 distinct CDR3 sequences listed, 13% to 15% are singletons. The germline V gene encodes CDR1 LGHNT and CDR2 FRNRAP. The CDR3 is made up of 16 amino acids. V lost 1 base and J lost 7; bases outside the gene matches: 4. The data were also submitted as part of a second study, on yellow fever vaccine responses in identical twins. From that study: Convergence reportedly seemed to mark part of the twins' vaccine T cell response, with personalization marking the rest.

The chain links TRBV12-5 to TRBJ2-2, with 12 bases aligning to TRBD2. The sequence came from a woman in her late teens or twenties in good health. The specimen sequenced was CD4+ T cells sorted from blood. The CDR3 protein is CASGLGLAGAGGELFF. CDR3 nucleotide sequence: TGTGCTAGTGGTTTGGGACTAGCGGGAGCGGGCGGGGAGCTGTTTTTT.